The rows below give T cell receptor beta chains drawn from one sample of a study of shared clonotypes between healthy human individuals. The protocol was immunoSEQ multiplex PCR, while the TCRdb copy is restricted to in-frame clones and leaves out a portion. The table shows some 1,900,000 clones, with about 95% occurring only once. The source material was naive CD8+ T cells sorted from blood. The source of these receptors is a man aged 18 to 35 in good health. Each CDR3 is given with its conserved first and last residue. A D gene is named only where the DNA matches it firmly. Size is omitted from some rows. Given values are once, few, many or a class for expanded clones.

j_call: TRBJ2-5; v_call: TRBV27; d_call: NA; clone_size: NA; cdr3_nt: TGTGCCAGCAGTTTATATGGGGAAGAAGAGACCCAGTACTTC; cdr3_aa: CASSLYGEEETQYF
j_call: TRBJ2-3; v_call: TRBV9; d_call: NA; clone_size: NA; cdr3_nt: TGTGCCAGCGCCTATCGGTCTGGGGCCCCAGATACGCAGTATTTT; cdr3_aa: CASAYRSGAPDTQYF
j_call: TRBJ2-2; v_call: TRBV9; d_call: NA; clone_size: NA; cdr3_nt: TGTGCCAGCACCCCCCGAGGCGAGTTTACCGGGGAGCTGTTTTTT; cdr3_aa: CASTPRGEFTGELFF
j_call: TRBJ2-5; v_call: TRBV7-9; d_call: TRBD2; clone_size: NA; cdr3_nt: TGTGCCAGCAGCTTAGAGATCCCTTTGGGGGGGATGTACCAAGAGACCCAGTACTTC; cdr3_aa: CASSLEIPLGGMYQETQYF
j_call: TRBJ2-3; v_call: TRBV7-9; d_call: TRBD1; clone_size: NA; cdr3_nt: TGTGCCAGCAACAACCGGGACAGGGGGCCAGATACGCAGTATTTT; cdr3_aa: CASNNRDRGPDTQYF
j_call: TRBJ2-7; v_call: TRBV29-1; d_call: NA; clone_size: NA; cdr3_nt: TGCAGCGTTGGGGCAGGGGCCGAGCAGTACTTC; cdr3_aa: CSVGAGAEQYF
j_call: TRBJ2-5; v_call: TRBV4-3; d_call: NA; clone_size: NA; cdr3_nt: TGCGCCAGCAGCCAAGATCGGACCCCAACGTCCCAGGGGGAGACCCAGTACTTC; cdr3_aa: CASSQDRTPTSQGETQYF
j_call: TRBJ2-7; v_call: TRBV5-6; d_call: TRBD1; clone_size: NA; cdr3_nt: TGTGCCAGCAGCTTGGGACAGGGCCTCTACGAGCAGTACTTC; cdr3_aa: CASSLGQGLYEQYF
j_call: TRBJ2-7; v_call: TRBV27; d_call: TRBD1; clone_size: NA; cdr3_nt: TGTGCCAGCAGTTTAATCGTTGGACAGGGACTGATCGAGCAGTACTTC; cdr3_aa: CASSLIVGQGLIEQYF
j_call: TRBJ1-1; v_call: TRBV19; d_call: TRBD1; clone_size: NA; cdr3_nt: TGTGCCAGTAGTAGGAGGACAGGGGGAACGAACACTGAAGCTTTCTTT; cdr3_aa: CASSRRTGGTNTEAFF
j_call: TRBJ1-5; v_call: TRBV2; d_call: NA; clone_size: NA; cdr3_nt: TGTGCCAGCATTGGAGGGGAGGGAGACCGCGGGGCCCAGCATTTT; cdr3_aa: CASIGGEGDRGAQHF
j_call: TRBJ1-5; v_call: TRBV6-5; d_call: NA; clone_size: NA; cdr3_nt: TGTGCCAGCCTACAGGGAGATCAGCCCCAGCATTTT; cdr3_aa: CASLQGDQPQHF
j_call: TRBJ1-2; v_call: TRBV29-1; d_call: TRBD1; clone_size: NA; cdr3_nt: TGCAGCGTTGAAGGAGGGACAGGTGCGTGGGGCTACACCTTC; cdr3_aa: CSVEGGTGAWGYTF
j_call: TRBJ2-2; v_call: TRBV7-9; d_call: NA; clone_size: NA; cdr3_nt: TGTGCCAGCAGCTTAGTCATCGGCGGGGAGCTGTTTTTT; cdr3_aa: CASSLVIGGELFF
j_call: TRBJ2-7; v_call: TRBV13; d_call: TRBD2; clone_size: NA; cdr3_nt: TGTGCCAGCAGCTCCGGTCCCGGGACTAGCGGGAGTGGGTACGAGCAGTACTTC; cdr3_aa: CASSSGPGTSGSGYEQYF
j_call: TRBJ2-1; v_call: TRBV5-8; d_call: NA; clone_size: NA; cdr3_nt: TGTGCCAGCAGCCCTTCAGGGGGGAATCCCTACAATGAGCAGTTCTTC; cdr3_aa: CASSPSGGNPYNEQFF
j_call: TRBJ1-2; v_call: TRBV14; d_call: TRBD1; clone_size: NA; cdr3_nt: TGTGCCAGCAGCCAAGTAAGACAGGGTGGCTACACCTTC; cdr3_aa: CASSQVRQGGYTF
j_call: TRBJ2-5; v_call: TRBV5-1; d_call: NA; clone_size: once; cdr3_nt: TGCGCCAGCAGCCCGCGAGGCTCACACCAAGAGACCCAGTACTTC; cdr3_aa: CASSPRGSHQETQYF
j_call: TRBJ1-4; v_call: TRBV9; d_call: NA; clone_size: NA; cdr3_nt: TGTGCCAGCAGCGTAGCCGCTCTTGAGGAAAAACTGTTTTTT; cdr3_aa: CASSVAALEEKLFF
j_call: TRBJ2-7; v_call: TRBV2; d_call: NA; clone_size: NA; cdr3_nt: TGTGCCAGCAGTGAGGGGAAGGCAGTCTCCTACGAGCAGTACTTC; cdr3_aa: CASSEGKAVSYEQYF
j_call: TRBJ1-2; v_call: TRBV28; d_call: NA; clone_size: NA; cdr3_nt: TGTGCCATCCGAACATTGAACTATGGCTACACCTTC; cdr3_aa: CAIRTLNYGYTF
j_call: TRBJ2-1; v_call: TRBV5-6; d_call: NA; clone_size: NA; cdr3_nt: TGTGCCAGCAGCTCCGCCAATGAGCAGTTCTTC; cdr3_aa: CASSSANEQFF
j_call: TRBJ1-1; v_call: TRBV7-9; d_call: NA; clone_size: NA; cdr3_nt: TGTGCCAGCAACTTCAGGGGAGGATTGAACACTGAAGCTTTCTTT; cdr3_aa: CASNFRGGLNTEAFF
j_call: TRBJ2-7; v_call: TRBV25-1; d_call: TRBD2; clone_size: NA; cdr3_nt: TGTGCCAGCAAAGGCCTAGCGGGAGAGAACGAGCAGTACTTC; cdr3_aa: CASKGLAGENEQYF
j_call: TRBJ1-2; v_call: TRBV19; d_call: TRBD1; clone_size: NA; cdr3_nt: TGTGCCAGTATGGGACAGGGGGTCCTTCTTTATGGCTACACCTTC; cdr3_aa: CASMGQGVLLYGYTF
j_call: TRBJ1-1; v_call: TRBV5-5; d_call: NA; clone_size: once; cdr3_nt: TGTGCCAGCAGCCCATATCTGAACACTGAAGCTTTCTTT; cdr3_aa: CASSPYLNTEAFF
j_call: TRBJ2-7; v_call: TRBV18; d_call: TRBD1; clone_size: NA; cdr3_nt: TGTGCCAGCTCACGGGTTCATCGGGACAGGGGTGCCGAGCAGTACTTC; cdr3_aa: CASSRVHRDRGAEQYF
j_call: TRBJ2-7; v_call: TRBV27; d_call: NA; clone_size: NA; cdr3_nt: TGTGCCAGCAGTCTAACCGGGACCCACAGTAAGCAGTACTTC; cdr3_aa: CASSLTGTHSKQYF
j_call: TRBJ1-4; v_call: TRBV6-1; d_call: NA; clone_size: NA; cdr3_nt: TGTGCCAGCAGTGATGGGGACTGGGCTAATGAAAAACTGTTTTTT; cdr3_aa: CASSDGDWANEKLFF
j_call: TRBJ2-1; v_call: TRBV19; d_call: NA; clone_size: NA; cdr3_nt: TGTGCCAGTAGTGTGTTTTATGAGCAGTTCTTC; cdr3_aa: CASSVFYEQFF
j_call: TRBJ1-6; v_call: TRBV4-1; d_call: TRBD1; clone_size: NA; cdr3_nt: TGCGCCAGCAGCCCAGACTCCGGGACAGGCGGCTACAATTCACCCCTCCACTTT; cdr3_aa: CASSPDSGTGGYNSPLHF
j_call: TRBJ1-1; v_call: TRBV29-1; d_call: TRBD1; clone_size: few; cdr3_nt: TGCAGCGTATATACCGGGACAGGAATTTCTGAAGCTTTCTTT; cdr3_aa: CSVYTGTGISEAFF
j_call: TRBJ2-7; v_call: TRBV5-6; d_call: TRBD2; clone_size: NA; cdr3_nt: TGTGCCAGCAGCTTGGAAGGAGGACTAGCGGGGTCCTACGAGCAGTACTTC; cdr3_aa: CASSLEGGLAGSYEQYF
j_call: TRBJ2-2; v_call: TRBV2; d_call: TRBD1; clone_size: NA; cdr3_nt: TGTGCCAGCACTGGACAGGGGACGAACACCGGGGAGCTGTTTTTT; cdr3_aa: CASTGQGTNTGELFF
j_call: TRBJ2-2; v_call: TRBV27; d_call: NA; clone_size: NA; cdr3_nt: TGTGCCAGCAGTATAGGGACATTGATCGGGGAGCTGTTTTTT; cdr3_aa: CASSIGTLIGELFF
j_call: TRBJ2-7; v_call: TRBV27; d_call: NA; clone_size: NA; cdr3_nt: TGTGCCAGCAGTTTAGTTTCGCCGGCCGGGCTCGAGCAGTACTTC; cdr3_aa: CASSLVSPAGLEQYF
j_call: TRBJ1-6; v_call: TRBV27; d_call: NA; clone_size: NA; cdr3_nt: TGTGCCAGCAGTTTCAGGGCCCCCTCCTATAATTCACCCCTCCACTTT; cdr3_aa: CASSFRAPSYNSPLHF
j_call: TRBJ2-7; v_call: TRBV6-1; d_call: NA; clone_size: NA; cdr3_nt: TGTGCCAGCAGTCTATATGCTGTCAACTCCTACGAGCAGTACTTC; cdr3_aa: CASSLYAVNSYEQYF
j_call: TRBJ2-2; v_call: TRBV25-1; d_call: TRBD2; clone_size: NA; cdr3_nt: TGTGCCAGCAGTAGGGTAGCGGGGGGCACCGGGGAGCTGTTTTTT; cdr3_aa: CASSRVAGGTGELFF
j_call: TRBJ1-5; v_call: TRBV27; d_call: NA; clone_size: NA; cdr3_nt: TGTGCCAGCAGTTTATCCCGCCTTTCCCCAGTACCCCAGCATTTT; cdr3_aa: CASSLSRLSPVPQHF
j_call: TRBJ1-5; v_call: TRBV30; d_call: NA; clone_size: NA; cdr3_nt: TGTGCCTGGAGCCCAGGGGCTAGCAATCAGCCCCAGCATTTT; cdr3_aa: CAWSPGASNQPQHF
j_call: TRBJ1-1; v_call: TRBV7-8; d_call: NA; clone_size: once; cdr3_nt: TGTGCCAGCAGCGAAGAGAGGGGTGCTTTCTTT; cdr3_aa: CASSEERGAFF
j_call: TRBJ2-1; v_call: TRBV27; d_call: TRBD1; clone_size: NA; cdr3_nt: TGTGCCAGCAGTTTAACCGGGACAGGGGGCGCGAATGAGCAGTTCTTC; cdr3_aa: CASSLTGTGGANEQFF
j_call: TRBJ2-7; v_call: TRBV11-2; d_call: NA; clone_size: NA; cdr3_nt: TGTGCCAGCAGCTCCGTAACTCTCGACAGAGCCTACGAGCAGTACTTC; cdr3_aa: CASSSVTLDRAYEQYF
j_call: TRBJ2-7; v_call: TRBV4-1; d_call: NA; clone_size: NA; cdr3_nt: TGCGCCAGCAGCCAAGCGGGGGGCCTCTACGAGCAGTACTTC; cdr3_aa: CASSQAGGLYEQYF
j_call: TRBJ2-5; v_call: TRBV19; d_call: TRBD1; clone_size: NA; cdr3_nt: TGTGCCAGTAGCCGGGACAGGGAAGAGACCCAGTACTTC; cdr3_aa: CASSRDREETQYF
j_call: TRBJ2-7; v_call: TRBV15; d_call: TRBD2; clone_size: NA; cdr3_nt: TGTGCCACCAGCAGCCGGTCGGGACTAGCGTATGAGTACGAGCAGTACTTC; cdr3_aa: CATSSRSGLAYEYEQYF
j_call: TRBJ1-6; v_call: TRBV6-5; d_call: TRBD1; clone_size: NA; cdr3_nt: TGTGCCAGCAGTTACTCGACAGGGGGCGGTTCACCCCTCCACTTT; cdr3_aa: CASSYSTGGGSPLHF
j_call: TRBJ2-3; v_call: TRBV7-9; d_call: NA; clone_size: NA; cdr3_nt: TGTGCCAGCAGCTCGGACACCCTTAGCACAGATACGCAGTATTTT; cdr3_aa: CASSSDTLSTDTQYF
j_call: TRBJ1-2; v_call: TRBV6-1; d_call: TRBD1; clone_size: NA; cdr3_nt: TGTGCCAGCAGTGTACAGGGGAACTATGGCTACACCTTC; cdr3_aa: CASSVQGNYGYTF
j_call: TRBJ2-7; v_call: TRBV10-2; d_call: NA; clone_size: NA; cdr3_nt: TGCGCCAGCAGTGTAGGTAACTACGAGCAGTACTTC; cdr3_aa: CASSVGNYEQYF
j_call: TRBJ2-2; v_call: TRBV5-6; d_call: TRBD2; clone_size: NA; cdr3_nt: TGTGCCAGCACCGGTCGCGGGGGGTTCCTCGGGGAGCTGTTTTTT; cdr3_aa: CASTGRGGFLGELFF
j_call: TRBJ2-5; v_call: TRBV10-2; d_call: NA; clone_size: NA; cdr3_nt: TGCGCCAGCAGTGAGCCCGGAGAGACCCAGTACTTC; cdr3_aa: CASSEPGETQYF
j_call: TRBJ1-1; v_call: TRBV10-3; d_call: NA; clone_size: NA; cdr3_nt: TGTGCCATCAGTGACAGGGGAGACACTGAAGCTTTCTTT; cdr3_aa: CAISDRGDTEAFF
j_call: TRBJ1-6; v_call: TRBV2; d_call: TRBD1; clone_size: NA; cdr3_nt: TGTGCCAGCAGTGCAGGGACAGCGCGATCCATTAGCTCCTATAATTCACCCCTCCACTTT; cdr3_aa: CASSAGTARSISSYNSPLHF
j_call: TRBJ2-1; v_call: TRBV7-2; d_call: NA; clone_size: NA; cdr3_nt: TGTGCCAGCAGCCCAGTTCTGGGGTACAATGAGCAGTTCTTC; cdr3_aa: CASSPVLGYNEQFF
j_call: TRBJ2-7; v_call: TRBV4-1; d_call: NA; clone_size: NA; cdr3_nt: TGCGCCAGCAGCCGATCAGACACTGGGGGTTTTGTTGGCGAGCAGTACTTC; cdr3_aa: CASSRSDTGGFVGEQYF
j_call: TRBJ2-5; v_call: TRBV7-9; d_call: TRBD2; clone_size: NA; cdr3_nt: TGTGCCAGCAGCTTAGCGAGGGGGGGACTAGCGGACGAGACCCAGTACTTC; cdr3_aa: CASSLARGGLADETQYF
j_call: TRBJ2-1; v_call: TRBV6-6; d_call: TRBD2; clone_size: NA; cdr3_nt: TGTGCCAGCAGTTACCCCGGGACTAGCAATGAGCAGTTCTTC; cdr3_aa: CASSYPGTSNEQFF
j_call: TRBJ2-7; v_call: TRBV10-3; d_call: TRBD1; clone_size: NA; cdr3_nt: TGTGCCGCCAAGGACAGGGTAAAGAACGAGCAGTACTTC; cdr3_aa: CAAKDRVKNEQYF